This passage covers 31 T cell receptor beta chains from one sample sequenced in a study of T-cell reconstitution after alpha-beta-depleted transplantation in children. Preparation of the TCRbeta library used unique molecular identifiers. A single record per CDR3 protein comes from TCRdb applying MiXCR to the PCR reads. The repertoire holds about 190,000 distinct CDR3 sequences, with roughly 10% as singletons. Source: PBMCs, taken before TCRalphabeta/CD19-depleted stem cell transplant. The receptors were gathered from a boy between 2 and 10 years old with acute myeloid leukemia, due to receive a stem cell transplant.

CDR3: CASRGVAGELFF. CDR3 nucleotide sequence: TGTGCCAGCAGGGGGGTGGCCGGGGAGCTGTTTTTT. The chain links TRBV2 to TRBJ2-2; D might be TRBD1 or TRBD2, each matching 5 bases. V lost 6 bases and J lost 6, with 8 bases in between. This CDR3 is built from 12 residues. Germline V gives CDR1 SNHLY, CDR2 FYNNEI. The entire variable domain, with the rest obtained from reference TRBV2 and TRBJ2-2, is as follows: EPEVTQTPSHQVTQMGQEVILRCVPISNHLYFYWYRQILGQKVEFLVSFYNNEISEKSEIFDDQFSVERPDGSNFTLKIRSTKLEDSAMYFCASRGVAGELFFGEGSRLTVL.

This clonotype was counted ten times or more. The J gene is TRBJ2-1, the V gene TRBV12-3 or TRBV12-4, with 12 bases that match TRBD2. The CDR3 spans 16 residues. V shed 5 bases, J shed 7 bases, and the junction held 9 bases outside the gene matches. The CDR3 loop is CASSPSGLAGGNEQFF. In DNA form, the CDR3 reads TGTGCCAGCAGTCCTTCCGGGCTAGCGGGAGGGAATGAGCAGTTCTTC.

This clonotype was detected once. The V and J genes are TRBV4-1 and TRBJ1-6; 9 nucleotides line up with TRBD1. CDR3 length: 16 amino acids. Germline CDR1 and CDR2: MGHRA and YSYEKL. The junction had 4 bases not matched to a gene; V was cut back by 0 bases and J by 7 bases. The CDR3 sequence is CASSQDVGTGNSPLHF. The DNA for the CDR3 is TGCGCCAGCAGCCAAGATGTGGGGACAGGGAATTCACCCCTCCACTTT.

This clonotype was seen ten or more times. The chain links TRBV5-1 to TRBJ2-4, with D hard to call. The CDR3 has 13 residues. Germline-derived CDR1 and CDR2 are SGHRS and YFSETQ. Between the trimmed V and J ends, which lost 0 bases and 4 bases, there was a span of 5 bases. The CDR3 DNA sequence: TGCGCCAGCAGCTTGGGAGAGAAAAACATTCAGTACTTC. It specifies CASSLGEKNIQYF.

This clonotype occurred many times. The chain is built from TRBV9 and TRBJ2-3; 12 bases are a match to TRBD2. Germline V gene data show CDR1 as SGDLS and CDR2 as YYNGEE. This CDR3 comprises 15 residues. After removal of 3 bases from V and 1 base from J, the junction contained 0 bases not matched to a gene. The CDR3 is CASSGLAGGTDTQYF. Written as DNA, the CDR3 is TGTGCCAGCAGCGGACTAGCGGGGGGCACAGATACGCAGTATTTT.

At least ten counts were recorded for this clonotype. CDR3 sequence reads: CASSVGEGNYGYTF. The DNA for the CDR3 is TGTGCCAGCAGCGTAGGTGAGGGGAACTATGGCTACACCTTC. The genes are TRBV9 and TRBJ1-2; weak D call: TRBD1 (5 bases). In germline, CDR1 is SGDLS, CDR2 YYNGEE. V lost 0 bases and J lost 2, with 8 bases in between. CDR3 length: 14 amino acids.

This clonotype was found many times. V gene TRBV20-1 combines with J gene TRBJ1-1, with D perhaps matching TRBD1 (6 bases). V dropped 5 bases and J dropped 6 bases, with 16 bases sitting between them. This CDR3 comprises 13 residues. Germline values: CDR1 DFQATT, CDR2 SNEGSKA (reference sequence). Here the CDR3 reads CSARPPQGPEAFF. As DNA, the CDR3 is TGCAGTGCTCGACCCCCACAGGGACCTGAAGCTTTCTTT.

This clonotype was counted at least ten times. As DNA, the CDR3 is TGTGCCTCCTCGGAAGGTTCTGGGGCCAACGTCCTGACTTTC. It translates to CASSEGSGANVLTF. V is TRBV12-3 or TRBV12-4 and J is TRBJ2-6; no clear D. Trimming removed 11 bases from V and 1 base from J, with 12 bases in between. The CDR3 contains 14 residues.

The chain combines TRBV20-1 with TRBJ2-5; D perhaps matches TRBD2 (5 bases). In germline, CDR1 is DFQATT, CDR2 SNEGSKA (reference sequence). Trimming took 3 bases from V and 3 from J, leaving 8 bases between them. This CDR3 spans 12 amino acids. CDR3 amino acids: CSASRTEETQYF. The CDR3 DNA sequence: TGCAGTGCTAGTAGGACTGAAGAGACCCAGTACTTC.

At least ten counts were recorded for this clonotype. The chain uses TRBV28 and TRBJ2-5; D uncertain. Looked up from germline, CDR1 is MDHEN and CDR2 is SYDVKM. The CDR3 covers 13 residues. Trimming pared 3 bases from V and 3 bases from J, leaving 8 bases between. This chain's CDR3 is CASSLGLKETQYF. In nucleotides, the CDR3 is TGTGCCAGCAGTTTGGGCTTGAAAGAGACCCAGTACTTC. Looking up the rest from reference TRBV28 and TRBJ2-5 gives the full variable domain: DVKVTQSSRYLVKRTGEKVFLECVQDMDHENMFWYRQDPGLGLRLIYFSYDVKMKEKGDIPEGYSVSREKKERFSLILESASTNQTSMYLCASSLGLKETQYFGPGTRLLVL.

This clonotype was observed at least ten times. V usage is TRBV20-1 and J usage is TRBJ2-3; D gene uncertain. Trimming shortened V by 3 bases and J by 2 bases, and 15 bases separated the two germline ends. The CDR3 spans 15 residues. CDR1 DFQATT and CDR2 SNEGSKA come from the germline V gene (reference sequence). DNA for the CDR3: TGCAGTGCTAGTCCGGCGCAAGCTTTCACAGATACGCAGTATTTT. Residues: CSASPAQAFTDTQYF.

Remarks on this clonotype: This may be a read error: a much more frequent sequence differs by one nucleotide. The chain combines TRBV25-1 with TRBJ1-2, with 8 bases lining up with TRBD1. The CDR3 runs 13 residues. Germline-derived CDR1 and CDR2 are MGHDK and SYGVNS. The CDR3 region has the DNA TGTGCCAGCAGTGAGGACAGGGACTATGGCGACACCTTC. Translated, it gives CASSEDRDYGDTF.

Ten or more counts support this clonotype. CDR3 residues: CASRAGTLYNEQFF. The CDR3 coding sequence is TGTGCCAGCAGGGCCGGGACACTGTACAATGAGCAGTTCTTC. The J gene is TRBJ2-1, the V gene TRBV12-3 or TRBV12-4; D may be TRBD1 (6 bases). The CDR3 has 14 amino acids. Trimming stripped 6 bases from V and 4 bases from J, with 13 bases between.

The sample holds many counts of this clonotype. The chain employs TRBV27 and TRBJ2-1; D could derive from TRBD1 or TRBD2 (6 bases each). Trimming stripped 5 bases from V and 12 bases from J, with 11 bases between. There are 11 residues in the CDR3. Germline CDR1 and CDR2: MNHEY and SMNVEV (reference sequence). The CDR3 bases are TGTGCCAGCAGTGGAAGGGGGGTGCAGTTCTTC. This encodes CASSGRGVQFF.

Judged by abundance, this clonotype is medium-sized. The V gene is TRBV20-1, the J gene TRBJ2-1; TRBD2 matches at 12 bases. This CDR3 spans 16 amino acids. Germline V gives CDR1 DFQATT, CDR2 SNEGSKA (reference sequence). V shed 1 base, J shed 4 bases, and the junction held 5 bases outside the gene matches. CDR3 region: CSARGLTSGRYNEQFF. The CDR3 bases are TGCAGTGCTAGAGGACTCACTAGCGGGAGGTACAATGAGCAGTTCTTC.

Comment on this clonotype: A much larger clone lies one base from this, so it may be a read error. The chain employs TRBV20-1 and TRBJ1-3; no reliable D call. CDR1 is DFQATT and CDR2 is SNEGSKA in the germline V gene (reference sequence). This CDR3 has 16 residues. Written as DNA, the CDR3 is TGCTGTGCTAGAGAGCCTCGGGCGCTGGCCGGAAACACCATATATTTT. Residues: CCAREPRALAGNTIYF.

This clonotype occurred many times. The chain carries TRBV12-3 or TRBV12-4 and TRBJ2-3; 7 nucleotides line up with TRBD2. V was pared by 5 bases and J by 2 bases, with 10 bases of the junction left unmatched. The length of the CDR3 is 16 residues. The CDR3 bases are TGTGCCAGCAGTCAATTCCCGGGAGGTACCACAGATACGCAGTATTTT. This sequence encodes CASSQFPGGTTDTQYF.

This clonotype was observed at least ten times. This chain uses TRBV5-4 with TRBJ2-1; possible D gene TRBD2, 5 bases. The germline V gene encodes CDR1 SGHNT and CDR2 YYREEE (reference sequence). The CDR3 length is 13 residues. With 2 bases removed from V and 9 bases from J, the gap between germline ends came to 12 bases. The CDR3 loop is CASSFSGSTEQFF. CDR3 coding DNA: TGTGCCAGCAGCTTCAGTGGGAGTACTGAGCAGTTCTTC.

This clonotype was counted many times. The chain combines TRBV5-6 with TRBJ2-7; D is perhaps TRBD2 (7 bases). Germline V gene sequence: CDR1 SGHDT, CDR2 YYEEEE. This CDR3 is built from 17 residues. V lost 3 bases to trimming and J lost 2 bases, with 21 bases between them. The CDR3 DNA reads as TGTGCCAGCAGCTGGGCCCCGGGGGCGGGAGCACCCTACGAGCAGTACTTC. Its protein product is CASSWAPGAGAPYEQYF.

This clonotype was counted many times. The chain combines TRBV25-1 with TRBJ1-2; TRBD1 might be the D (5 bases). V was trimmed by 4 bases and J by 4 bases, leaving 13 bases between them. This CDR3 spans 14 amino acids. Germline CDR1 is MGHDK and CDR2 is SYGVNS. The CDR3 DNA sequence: TGTGCCAGCAGTGCCTCCGGGACCTTCTATGGCTACACCTTC. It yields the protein CASSASGTFYGYTF.

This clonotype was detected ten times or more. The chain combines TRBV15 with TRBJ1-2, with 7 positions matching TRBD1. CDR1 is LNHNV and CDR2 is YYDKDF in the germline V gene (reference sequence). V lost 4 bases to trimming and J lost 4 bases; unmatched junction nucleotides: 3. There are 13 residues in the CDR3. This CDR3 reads CATSTAGGYGYTF. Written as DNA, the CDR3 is TGTGCCACCAGCACAGCAGGGGGCTATGGCTACACCTTC.

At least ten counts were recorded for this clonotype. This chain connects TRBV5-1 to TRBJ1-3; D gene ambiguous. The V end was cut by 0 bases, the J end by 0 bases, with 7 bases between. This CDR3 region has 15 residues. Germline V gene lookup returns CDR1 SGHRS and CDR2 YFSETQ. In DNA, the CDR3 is TGCGCCAGCAGCTTGGCAGTGAACTCTGGAAACACCATATATTTT. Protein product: CASSLAVNSGNTIYF.

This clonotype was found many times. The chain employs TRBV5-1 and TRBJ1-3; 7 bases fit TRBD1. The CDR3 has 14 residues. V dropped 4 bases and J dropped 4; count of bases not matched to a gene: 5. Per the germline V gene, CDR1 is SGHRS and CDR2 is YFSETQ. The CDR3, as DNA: TGCGCCAGCAGCCTGGGACAGTCGGGAAACACCATATATTTT. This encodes CASSLGQSGNTIYF.

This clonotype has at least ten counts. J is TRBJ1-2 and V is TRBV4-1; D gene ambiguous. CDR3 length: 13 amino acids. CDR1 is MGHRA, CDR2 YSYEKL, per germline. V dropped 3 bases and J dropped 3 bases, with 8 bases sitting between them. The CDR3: CASSQEQHYGYTF. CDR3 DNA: TGCGCCAGCAGCCAGGAACAGCACTATGGCTACACCTTC.

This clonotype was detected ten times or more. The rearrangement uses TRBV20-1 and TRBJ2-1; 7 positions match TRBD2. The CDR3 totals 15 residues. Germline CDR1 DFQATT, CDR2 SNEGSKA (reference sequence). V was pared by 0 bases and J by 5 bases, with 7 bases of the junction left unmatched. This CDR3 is CSARDFKRGDNEQFF. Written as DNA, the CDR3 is TGCAGTGCTAGAGATTTCAAGCGGGGTGACAATGAGCAGTTCTTC.

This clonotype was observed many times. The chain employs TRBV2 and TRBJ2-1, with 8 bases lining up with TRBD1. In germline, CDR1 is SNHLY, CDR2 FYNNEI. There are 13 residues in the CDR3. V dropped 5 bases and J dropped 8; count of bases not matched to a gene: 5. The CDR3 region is CASSPDRGHEQFF. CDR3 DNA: TGTGCCAGCAGTCCTGACAGGGGTCATGAGCAGTTCTTC.

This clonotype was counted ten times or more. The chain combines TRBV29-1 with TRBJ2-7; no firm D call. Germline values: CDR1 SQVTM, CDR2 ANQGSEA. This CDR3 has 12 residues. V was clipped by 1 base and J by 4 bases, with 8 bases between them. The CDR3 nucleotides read TGCAGCGTTGAAGTTCAAGTGTACGAGCAGTACTTC. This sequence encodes CSVEVQVYEQYF.

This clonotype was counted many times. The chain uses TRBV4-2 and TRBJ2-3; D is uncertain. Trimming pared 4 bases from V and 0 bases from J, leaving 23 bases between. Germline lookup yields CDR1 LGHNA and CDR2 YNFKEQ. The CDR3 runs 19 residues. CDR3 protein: CASSLKTRNWQVSTDTQYF. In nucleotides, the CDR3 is TGTGCCAGCAGCCTCAAAACACGAAACTGGCAGGTCAGCACAGATACGCAGTATTTT.

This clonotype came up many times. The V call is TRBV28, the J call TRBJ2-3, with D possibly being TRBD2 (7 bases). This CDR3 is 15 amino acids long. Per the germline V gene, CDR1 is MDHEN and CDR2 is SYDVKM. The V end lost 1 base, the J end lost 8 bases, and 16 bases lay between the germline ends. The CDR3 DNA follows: TGTGCCAGCAGTTTATCGGGGGGCCCCCCTGCTACGCAGTATTTT. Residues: CASSLSGGPPATQYF.

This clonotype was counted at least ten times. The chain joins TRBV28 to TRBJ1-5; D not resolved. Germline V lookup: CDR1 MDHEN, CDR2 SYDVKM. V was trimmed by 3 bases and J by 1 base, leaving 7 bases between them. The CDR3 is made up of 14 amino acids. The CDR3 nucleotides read TGTGCCAGCAGTTTGAGTGGGAGCAATCAGCCCCAGCATTTT. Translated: CASSLSGSNQPQHF.

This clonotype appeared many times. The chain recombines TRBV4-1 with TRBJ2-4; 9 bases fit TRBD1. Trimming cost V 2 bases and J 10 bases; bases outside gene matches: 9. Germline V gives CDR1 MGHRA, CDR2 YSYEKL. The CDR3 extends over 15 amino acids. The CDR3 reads CASSQLRDRVRIQYF. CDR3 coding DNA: TGCGCCAGCAGCCAACTCCGGGACAGGGTTAGGATTCAGTACTTC.